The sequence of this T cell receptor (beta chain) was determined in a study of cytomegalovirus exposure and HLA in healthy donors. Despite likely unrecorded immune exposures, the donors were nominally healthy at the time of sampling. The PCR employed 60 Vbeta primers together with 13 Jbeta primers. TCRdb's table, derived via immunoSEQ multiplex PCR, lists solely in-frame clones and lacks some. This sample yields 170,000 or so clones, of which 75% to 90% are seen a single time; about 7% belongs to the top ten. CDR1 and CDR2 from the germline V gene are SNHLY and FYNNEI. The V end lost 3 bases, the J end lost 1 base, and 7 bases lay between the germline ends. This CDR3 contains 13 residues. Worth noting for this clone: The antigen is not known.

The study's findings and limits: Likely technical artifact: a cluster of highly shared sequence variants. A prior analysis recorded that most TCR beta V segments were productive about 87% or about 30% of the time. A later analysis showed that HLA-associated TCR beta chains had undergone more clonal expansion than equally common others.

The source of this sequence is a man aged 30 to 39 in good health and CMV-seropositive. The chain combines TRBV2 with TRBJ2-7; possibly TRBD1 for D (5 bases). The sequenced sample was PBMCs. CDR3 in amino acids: CASSDAGSYEQYF. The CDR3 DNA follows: TGTGCCAGCAGTGACGCAGGGTCCTACGAGCAGTACTTC.